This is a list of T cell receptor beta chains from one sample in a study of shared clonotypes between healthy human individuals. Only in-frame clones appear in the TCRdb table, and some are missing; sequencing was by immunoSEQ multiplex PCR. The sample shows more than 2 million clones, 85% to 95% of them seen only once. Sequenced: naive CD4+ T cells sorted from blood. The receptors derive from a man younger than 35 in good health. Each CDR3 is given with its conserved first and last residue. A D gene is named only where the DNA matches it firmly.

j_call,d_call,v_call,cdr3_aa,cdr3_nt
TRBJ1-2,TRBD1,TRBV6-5,CASSYPTGRGGYGYTF,TGTGCCAGCAGTTATCCGACAGGGAGGGGCGGCTATGGCTACACCTTC
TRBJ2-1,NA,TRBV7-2,CASSLEGRVYNEQFF,TGTGCCAGCAGCTTGGAGGGGCGAGTATACAATGAGCAGTTCTTC
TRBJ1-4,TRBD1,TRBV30,CAWQKDRGLLATNEKLFF,TGTGCCTGGCAAAAGGACAGGGGCCTACTTGCAACTAATGAAAAACTGTTTTTT
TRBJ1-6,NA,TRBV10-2,CASRPTENSPLHF,TGCGCCAGCCGCCCGACAGAGAATTCACCCCTCCACTTT
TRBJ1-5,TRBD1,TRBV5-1,CASSPTGGMSNQPQHF,TGCGCCAGCAGCCCTACAGGGGGTATGAGCAATCAGCCCCAGCATTTT
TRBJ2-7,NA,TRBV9,CASSVAGSGYYEQYF,TGTGCCAGCAGCGTAGCGGGTAGCGGATACTACGAGCAGTACTTC
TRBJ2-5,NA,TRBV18,CASSSRVVETQYF,TGTGCCAGCTCAAGCCGGGTGGTTGAGACCCAGTACTTC
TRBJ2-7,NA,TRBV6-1,CASRDTVGGQFKQYF,TGTGCCAGCAGGGACACGGTGGGGGGCCAATTCAAGCAGTACTTC
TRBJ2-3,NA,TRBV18,CASSHTDTQYF,TGTGCCAGCTCACACACAGATACGCAGTATTTT
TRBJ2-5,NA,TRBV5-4,CASSLAVHLETQYF,TGTGCCAGCAGCTTGGCTGTCCATCTCGAGACCCAGTACTTC
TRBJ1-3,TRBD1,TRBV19,CASSPGQGASGNTIYF,TGTGCCAGTAGTCCGGGACAGGGGGCGTCCGGAAACACCATATATTTT